The sequence of this TCR beta chain was determined in a study of OX40 agonist ivuxolimab in advanced cancers. Study-level background: Patients were infused with ivuxolimab every 2 weeks at 0.01 to 10 mg/kg. Averaging 60 years in age, with a range of about 20 to 90, the cohort was approximately 83% male.

Autoimmune disease history or systemic immunosuppression disqualified patients. The assay was immunoSEQ multiplex PCR, and TCRdb's table has in-frame clones only and misses some. The sample shows about 39,000 clones, more than 85% of them seen only once. The CDR3 is 14 amino acids. V lost 0 bases to trimming and J lost 3 bases, with 10 bases between them. The V gene's germline CDR1 is SGHDT and CDR2 YYEEEE. This chain links TRBV5-6 with TRBJ2-7; D not resolved. The sequences come from CD4+ or CD8+ T cells sorted from blood, collected in a trial of the OX40 agonist ivuxolimab. This receptor was identified in an adult with an advanced solid tumor such as melanoma, head and neck, liver or kidney cancer. The CDR3 nucleotides are TGTGCCAGCAGCTTGGTCAGGCACCTCTACGAGCAGTACTTC. It specifies CASSLVRHLYEQYF.